These 11 T cell receptor beta chains came from one sample sequenced in a study of T-cell reconstitution after alpha-beta-depleted transplantation in children. Preparation of the TCRbeta library was carried out with unique molecular identifiers. TCRdb re-derived calls from the PCR reads in MiXCR, one entry per CDR3 protein. The top ten clones hold 27% of a sample with 350,000 to 500,000 distinct CDR3 sequences, approximately 42% of them seen once. The sequenced sample was PBMCs, obtained before TCRalphabeta/CD19-depleted stem cell transplant. These receptors were taken from a girl aged 2-9 years with aplastic anemia, due to receive a stem cell transplant.

This clonotype has a count of ten or more. V gene TRBV19 combines with J gene TRBJ2-7; 14 nucleotides line up with TRBD2. CDR3 length equals 17 residues. J was trimmed by 3 bases and V by 5 bases; bases with no gene match: 9. Germline lookup yields CDR1 LNHDA and CDR2 SQIVND (reference sequence). CDR3 loop: CASSRGLAGDFDYEQYF. CDR3 in DNA: TGTGCCAGTAGTCGGGGACTAGCGGGAGACTTCGACTACGAGCAGTACTTC.

Many counts were recorded for this clonotype. The chain couples TRBV5-1 to TRBJ2-1, with D possibly being TRBD2 (5 bases). The CDR3 loop spans 16 amino acids. The germline V gene encodes CDR1 SGHRS and CDR2 YFSETQ. V was cut by 1 base and J by 4 bases, with 15 bases left in between. CDR3 region: CASSLSSLGDYNEQFF. In DNA, the CDR3 is TGCGCCAGCAGCTTGTCGTCGTTGGGAGATTACAATGAGCAGTTCTTC.

This chain connects TRBV24-1 to TRBJ2-2, with D uncertain. The CDR3 extends over 15 amino acids. CDR1 is KGHDR, CDR2 SFDVKD, per germline. Trimming removed 5 bases at V and 8 bases at J, with 17 bases between. This CDR3 is CATSAPGTIRGELFF. The DNA of the CDR3 is TGTGCCACCAGTGCCCCTGGCACGATTAGGGGGGAGCTGTTTTTT.

This clonotype was seen a few times. V gene TRBV27 combines with J gene TRBJ2-3; possibly TRBD2 for D (6 bases). Looked up from germline, CDR1 is MNHEY and CDR2 is SMNVEV (reference sequence). The CDR3 is 14 amino acids. Trimming took off 8 bases at V and 0 bases at J, with 12 bases between the two ends. The CDR3 loop is CASRASESTDTQYF. The CDR3, as DNA: TGTGCCAGCCGGGCTAGCGAGAGCACAGATACGCAGTATTTT.

This clonotype was seen at least ten times. The chain couples TRBV20-1 to TRBJ2-5, with 9 bases identical to TRBD2. The junction had 8 bases not matched to a gene; V was cut back by 3 bases and J by 3 bases. The CDR3 has 15 amino acids. Germline V CDR1 and CDR2: DFQATT, SNEGSKA (reference sequence). Written as DNA, the CDR3 is TGCAGTGCTAGGCGCGGGACTAGCAGAGAAGAGACCCAGTACTTC. Translated: CSARRGTSREETQYF.

The table lists this clonotype with many counts. The CDR3 region has the DNA TGTGCCAGCCGAGTACTTAGCCACGGAGAGACCCAGTACTTC. Amino acid sequence: CASRVLSHGETQYF. V and J are TRBV2 and TRBJ2-5; D not resolved. V was trimmed by 8 bases and J by 4 bases, leaving 17 bases between them. The CDR3 length is 14 residues. Germline V gene lookup returns CDR1 SNHLY and CDR2 FYNNEI.

This clonotype was counted ten times or more. J is TRBJ1-1 and V is TRBV3-1; 9 bases are shared with TRBD1. The ends lost 4 bases at V and 11 bases at J; junction bases unmatched: 11. Germline lookup yields CDR1 LGHDT and CDR2 YNNKEL (reference sequence). The CDR3 totals 14 residues. The CDR3 region has the DNA TGTGCCAGCAGCCCTATACAGGGGGCCTGGGTGGCTTTCTTT. This translates into CASSPIQGAWVAFF.

Comments on this clonotype: Just one base apart from a much larger clone, this may be a read error. This chain joins TRBV5-1 and TRBJ1-1, with D tentatively TRBD1 (6 bases). Germline CDR1 SGHRS, CDR2 YFSETQ. The CDR3 totals 14 residues. Trimming left V 2 bases short and J 6 bases short, with 14 bases between. The CDR3 sequence is CASSFSGVGPEAFF. Written as DNA, the CDR3 is TGCGCCAGCAGCTTTTCAGGGGTCGGCCCTGAAGCTTTCTTT.

The chain couples TRBV5-1 to TRBJ2-3; 7 bases are shared with TRBD2. V was clipped by 3 bases and J by 0 bases; unmatched bases: 4. CDR3 length: 15 amino acids. The V gene's germline CDR1 is SGHRS and CDR2 YFSETQ. The CDR3 here is CASSWLAGSTDTQYF. The CDR3 DNA is TGCGCCAGCAGCTGGTTAGCGGGTAGCACAGATACGCAGTATTTT.

The chain is built from TRBV20-1 and TRBJ2-1, with TRBD2 identical over 7 bases. V was clipped by 5 bases and J by 8 bases; unmatched bases: 15. Germline values: CDR1 DFQATT, CDR2 SNEGSKA (reference sequence). There are 15 residues in the CDR3. Written as DNA, the CDR3 is TGCAGTGCTGGGCGCGGGGGTTTCCGCGGCTATGAGCAGTTCTTC. Translating it yields CSAGRGGFRGYEQFF.

This clonotype showed up just a few times. The chain has TRBV6-5 and TRBJ2-1, with a tentative D call TRBD2 (6 bases). This CDR3 is 14 amino acids long. The V gene's germline CDR1 is MNHEY and CDR2 SVGAGI. V was shortened by 3 bases and J by 4 bases, with 10 bases between the two germline ends. CDR3 in DNA: TGTGCCAGCAGTTATTCCCGGGAGTACAATGAGCAGTTCTTC. Protein: CASSYSREYNEQFF.